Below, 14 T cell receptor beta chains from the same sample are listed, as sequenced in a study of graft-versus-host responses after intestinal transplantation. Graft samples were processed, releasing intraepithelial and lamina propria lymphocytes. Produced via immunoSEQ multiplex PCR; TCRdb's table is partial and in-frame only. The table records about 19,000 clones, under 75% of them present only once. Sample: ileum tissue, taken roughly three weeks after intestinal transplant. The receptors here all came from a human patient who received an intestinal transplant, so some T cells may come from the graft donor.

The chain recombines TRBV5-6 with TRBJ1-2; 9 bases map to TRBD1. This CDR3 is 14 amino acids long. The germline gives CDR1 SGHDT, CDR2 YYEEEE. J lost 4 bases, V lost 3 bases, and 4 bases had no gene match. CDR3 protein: CASSSDRGSYGYTF. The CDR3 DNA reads TGTGCCAGCAGCTCGGACAGGGGCTCCTATGGCTACACCTTC.

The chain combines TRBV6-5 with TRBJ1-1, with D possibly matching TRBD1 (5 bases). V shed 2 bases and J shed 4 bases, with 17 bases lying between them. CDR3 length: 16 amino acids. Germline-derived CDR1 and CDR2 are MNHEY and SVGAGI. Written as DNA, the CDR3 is TGTGCCAGCAGTTACACGGGTGGGGCCCAAGGCACTGAAGCTTTCTTT. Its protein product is CASSYTGGAQGTEAFF.

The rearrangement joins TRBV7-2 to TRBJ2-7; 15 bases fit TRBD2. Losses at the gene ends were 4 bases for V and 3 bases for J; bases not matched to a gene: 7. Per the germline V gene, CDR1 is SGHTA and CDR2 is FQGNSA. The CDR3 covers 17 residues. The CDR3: CASSSPGLAGGNYEQYF. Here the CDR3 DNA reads TGTGCCAGCAGCTCCCCGGGACTAGCGGGGGGAAACTACGAGCAGTACTTC.

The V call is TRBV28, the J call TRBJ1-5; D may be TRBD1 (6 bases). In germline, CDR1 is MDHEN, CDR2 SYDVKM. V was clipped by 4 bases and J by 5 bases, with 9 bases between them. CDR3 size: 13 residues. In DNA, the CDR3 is TGTGCCAGCAGTTCAACAGGGTATCAGCCCCAGCATTTT. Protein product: CASSSTGYQPQHF.

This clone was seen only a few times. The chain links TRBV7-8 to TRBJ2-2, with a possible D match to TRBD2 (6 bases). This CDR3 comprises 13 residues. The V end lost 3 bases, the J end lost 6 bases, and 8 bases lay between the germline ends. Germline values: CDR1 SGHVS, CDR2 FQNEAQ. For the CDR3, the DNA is TGTGCCAGCAGCTTTGGAGGGGCCGGGGAGCTGTTTTTT. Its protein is CASSFGGAGELFF.

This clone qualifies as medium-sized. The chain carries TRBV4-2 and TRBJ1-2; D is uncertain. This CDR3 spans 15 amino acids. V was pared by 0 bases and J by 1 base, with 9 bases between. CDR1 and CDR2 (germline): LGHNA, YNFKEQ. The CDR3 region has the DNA TGTGCCAGCAGCCAAGAGGCCGTGATTAACTATGGCTACACCTTC. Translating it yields CASSQEAVINYGYTF.

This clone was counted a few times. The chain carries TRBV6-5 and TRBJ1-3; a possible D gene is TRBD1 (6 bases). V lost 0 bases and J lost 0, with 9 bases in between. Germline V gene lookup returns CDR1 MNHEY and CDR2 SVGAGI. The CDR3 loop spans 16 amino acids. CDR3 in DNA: TGTGCCAGCAGTTACTCGGCCAGGGGCTCTGGAAACACCATATATTTT. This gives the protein CASSYSARGSGNTIYF.

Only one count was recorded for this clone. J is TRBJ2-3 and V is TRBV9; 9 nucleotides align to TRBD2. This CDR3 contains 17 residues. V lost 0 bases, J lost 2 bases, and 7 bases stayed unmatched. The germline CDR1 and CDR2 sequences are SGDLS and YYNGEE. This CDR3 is CASSVDPPGLATDTQYF. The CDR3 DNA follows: TGTGCCAGCAGCGTAGATCCTCCGGGACTAGCCACAGATACGCAGTATTTT.

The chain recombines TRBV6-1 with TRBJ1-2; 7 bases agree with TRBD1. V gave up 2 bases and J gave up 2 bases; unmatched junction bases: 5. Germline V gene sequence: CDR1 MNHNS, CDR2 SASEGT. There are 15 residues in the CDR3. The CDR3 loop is CASSEIVTGNYGYTF. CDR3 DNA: TGTGCCAGCAGTGAAATAGTGACAGGGAACTATGGCTACACCTTC.

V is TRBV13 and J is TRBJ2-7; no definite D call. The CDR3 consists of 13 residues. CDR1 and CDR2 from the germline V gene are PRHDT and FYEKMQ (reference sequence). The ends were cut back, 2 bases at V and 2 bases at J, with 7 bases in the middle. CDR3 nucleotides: TGTGCCAGCAGCTTAAATCTCGCCTACGAGCAGTACTTC. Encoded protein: CASSLNLAYEQYF. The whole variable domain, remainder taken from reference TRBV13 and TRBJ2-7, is AAGVIQSPRHLIKEKRETATLKCYPIPRHDTVYWYQQGPGQDPQFLISFYEKMQSDKGSIPDRFSAQQFSDYHSELNMSSLELGDSALYFCASSLNLAYEQYFGPGTRLTVT.

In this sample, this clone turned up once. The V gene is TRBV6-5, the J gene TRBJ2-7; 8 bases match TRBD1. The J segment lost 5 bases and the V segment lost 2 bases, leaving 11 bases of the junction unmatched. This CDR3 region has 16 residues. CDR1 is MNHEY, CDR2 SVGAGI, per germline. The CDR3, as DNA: TGTGCCAGCAGTTACCATTATGGACAGGGAATGAACGAGCAGTACTTC. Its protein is CASSYHYGQGMNEQYF.

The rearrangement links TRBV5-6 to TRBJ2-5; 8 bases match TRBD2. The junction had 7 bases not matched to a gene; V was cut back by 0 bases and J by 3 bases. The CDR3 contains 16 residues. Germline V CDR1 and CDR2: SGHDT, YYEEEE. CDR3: CASSLAGGALEETQYF. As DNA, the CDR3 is TGTGCCAGCAGCTTGGCCGGGGGGGCCTTAGAAGAGACCCAGTACTTC.

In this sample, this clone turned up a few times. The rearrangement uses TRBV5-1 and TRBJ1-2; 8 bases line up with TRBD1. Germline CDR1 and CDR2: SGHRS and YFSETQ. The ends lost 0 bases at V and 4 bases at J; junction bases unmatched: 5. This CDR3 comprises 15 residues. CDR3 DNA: TGCGCCAGCAGCTTGGGAGTGCAGGGGGCCTATGGCTACACCTTC. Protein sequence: CASSLGVQGAYGYTF.

This chain's CDR3 is CASSQEASGGARVGTQYF. CDR3 coding DNA: TGTGCCAGCAGCCAAGAGGCTAGCGGGGGGGCCCGAGTGGGTACGCAGTATTTT. The chain has TRBV4-2 and TRBJ2-3; 12 bases are a match to TRBD2. The germline V gene has CDR1 LGHNA and CDR2 YNFKEQ. The CDR3 runs 18 residues. V was clipped by 0 bases and J by 8 bases; unmatched bases: 12.